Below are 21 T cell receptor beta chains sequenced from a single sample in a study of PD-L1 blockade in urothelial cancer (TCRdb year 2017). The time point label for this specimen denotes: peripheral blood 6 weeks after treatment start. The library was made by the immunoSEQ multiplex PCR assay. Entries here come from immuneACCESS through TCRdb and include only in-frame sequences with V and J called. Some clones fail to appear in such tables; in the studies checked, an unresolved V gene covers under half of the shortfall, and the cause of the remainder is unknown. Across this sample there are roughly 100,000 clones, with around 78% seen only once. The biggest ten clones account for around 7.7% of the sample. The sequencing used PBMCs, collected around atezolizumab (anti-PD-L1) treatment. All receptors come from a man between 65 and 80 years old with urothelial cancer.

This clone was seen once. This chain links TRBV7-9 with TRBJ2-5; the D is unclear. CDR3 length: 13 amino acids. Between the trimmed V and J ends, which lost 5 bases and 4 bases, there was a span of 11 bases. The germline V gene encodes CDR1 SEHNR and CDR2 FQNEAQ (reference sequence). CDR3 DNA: TGTGCCAGCAGCCCCACTACGGCAGAGACCCAGTACTTC. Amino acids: CASSPTTAETQYF.

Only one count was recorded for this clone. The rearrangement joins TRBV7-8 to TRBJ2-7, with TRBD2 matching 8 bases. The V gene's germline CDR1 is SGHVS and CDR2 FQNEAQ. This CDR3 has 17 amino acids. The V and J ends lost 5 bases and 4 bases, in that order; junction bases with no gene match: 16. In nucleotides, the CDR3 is TGTGCCAGCAGCCCGCCGGGGGGCGCGGGGGGACTATACGAGCAGTACTTC. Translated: CASSPPGGAGGLYEQYF.

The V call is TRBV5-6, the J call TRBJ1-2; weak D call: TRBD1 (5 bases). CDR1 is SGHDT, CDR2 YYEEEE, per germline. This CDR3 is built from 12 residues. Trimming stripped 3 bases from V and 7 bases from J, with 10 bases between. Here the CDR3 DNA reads TGTGCCAGCAGCTCCCGGGACTTTGGCTACACCTTC. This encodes CASSSRDFGYTF.

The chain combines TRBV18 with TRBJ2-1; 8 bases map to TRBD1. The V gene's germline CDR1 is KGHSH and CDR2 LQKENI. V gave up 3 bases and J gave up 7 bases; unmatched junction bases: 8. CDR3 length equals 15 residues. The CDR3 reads CASSPGQAGGNEQFF. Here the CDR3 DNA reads TGTGCCAGCTCACCGGGACAGGCGGGTGGAAATGAGCAGTTCTTC.

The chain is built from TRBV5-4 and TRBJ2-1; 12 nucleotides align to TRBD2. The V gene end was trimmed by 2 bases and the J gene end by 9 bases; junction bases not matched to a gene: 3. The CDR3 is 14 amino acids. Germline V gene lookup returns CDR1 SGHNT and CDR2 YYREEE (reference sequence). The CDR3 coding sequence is TGTGCCAGCAGCTTATGGACTAGCGGGGTTGAGCAGTTCTTC. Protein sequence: CASSLWTSGVEQFF.

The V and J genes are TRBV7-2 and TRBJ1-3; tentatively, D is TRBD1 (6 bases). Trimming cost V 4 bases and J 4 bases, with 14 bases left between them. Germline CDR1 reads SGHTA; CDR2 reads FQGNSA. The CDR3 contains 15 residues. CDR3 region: CASSSWQGKGNTIYF. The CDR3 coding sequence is TGTGCCAGCAGCTCGTGGCAGGGGAAAGGAAACACCATATATTTT. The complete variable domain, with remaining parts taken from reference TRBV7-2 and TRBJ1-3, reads GAGVSQSPSNKVTEKGKDVELRCDPISGHTALYWYRQSLGQGLEFLIYFQGNSAPDKSGLPSDRFSAERTGGSVSTLTIQRTQQEDSAVYLCASSSWQGKGNTIYFGEGSWLTVV.

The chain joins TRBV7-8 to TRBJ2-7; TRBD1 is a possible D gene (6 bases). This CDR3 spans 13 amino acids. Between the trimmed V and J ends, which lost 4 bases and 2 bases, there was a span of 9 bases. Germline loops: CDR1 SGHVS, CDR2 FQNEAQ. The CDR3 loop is CASSYGTPYEQYF. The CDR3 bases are TGTGCCAGCAGCTACGGGACACCCTACGAGCAGTACTTC.

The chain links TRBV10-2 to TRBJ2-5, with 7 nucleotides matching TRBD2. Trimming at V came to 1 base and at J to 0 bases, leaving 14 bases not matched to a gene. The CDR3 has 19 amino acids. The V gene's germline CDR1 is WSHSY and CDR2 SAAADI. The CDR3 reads CASSEFLAVTSLYQETQYF. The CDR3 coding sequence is TGCGCCAGCAGTGAGTTTCTAGCGGTGACCTCCTTGTACCAAGAGACCCAGTACTTC.

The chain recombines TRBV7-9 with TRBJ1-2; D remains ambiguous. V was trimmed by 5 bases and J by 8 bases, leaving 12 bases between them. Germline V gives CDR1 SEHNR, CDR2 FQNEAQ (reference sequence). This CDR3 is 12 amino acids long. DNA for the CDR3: TGTGCCAGCAGCGCCACAAACGGGGGCTACACCTTC. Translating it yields CASSATNGGYTF. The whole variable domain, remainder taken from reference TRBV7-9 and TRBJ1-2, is DTGVSQNPRHKITKRGQNVTFRCDPISEHNRLYWYRQTLGQGPEFLTYFQNEAQLEKSRLLSDRFSAERPKGSFSTLEIQRTEQGDSAMYLCASSATNGGYTFGSGTRLTVV.

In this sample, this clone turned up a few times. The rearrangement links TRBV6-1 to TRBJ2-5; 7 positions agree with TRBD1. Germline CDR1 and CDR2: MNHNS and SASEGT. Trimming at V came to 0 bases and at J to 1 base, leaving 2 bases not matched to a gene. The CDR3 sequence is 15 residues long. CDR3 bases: TGTGCCAGCAGTGAAGCTAGGGACAGCCAAGAGACCCAGTACTTC. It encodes CASSEARDSQETQYF.

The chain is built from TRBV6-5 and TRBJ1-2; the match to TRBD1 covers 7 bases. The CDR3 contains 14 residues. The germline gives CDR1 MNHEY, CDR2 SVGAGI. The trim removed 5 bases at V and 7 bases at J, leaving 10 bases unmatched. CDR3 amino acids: CASSEGDRASGYTF. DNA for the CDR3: TGTGCCAGCAGTGAAGGAGACAGGGCATCTGGCTACACCTTC.

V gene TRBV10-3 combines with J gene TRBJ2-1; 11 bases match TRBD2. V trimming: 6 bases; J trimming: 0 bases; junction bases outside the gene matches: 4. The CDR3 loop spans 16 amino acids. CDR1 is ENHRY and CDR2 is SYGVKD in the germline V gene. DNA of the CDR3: TGTGCCATCAGAGCAACTAGCGGGAGCTCCTACAATGAGCAGTTCTTC. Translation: CAIRATSGSSYNEQFF.

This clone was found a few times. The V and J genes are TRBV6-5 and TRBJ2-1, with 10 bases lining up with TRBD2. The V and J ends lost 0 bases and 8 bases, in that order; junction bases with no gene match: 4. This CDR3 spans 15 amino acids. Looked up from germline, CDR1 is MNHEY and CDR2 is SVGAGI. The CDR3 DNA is TGTGCCAGCAGTTACTCGTCTAGCGGGGGCGATGAGCAGTTCTTC. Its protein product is CASSYSSSGGDEQFF.

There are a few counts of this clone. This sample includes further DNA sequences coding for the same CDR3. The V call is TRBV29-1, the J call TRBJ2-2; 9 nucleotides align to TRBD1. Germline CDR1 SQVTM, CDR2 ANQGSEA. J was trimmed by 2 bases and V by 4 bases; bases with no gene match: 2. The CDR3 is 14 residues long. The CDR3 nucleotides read TGCAGCGTTGGGACAGGGGTTAACACCGGGGAGCTGTTTTTT. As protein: CSVGTGVNTGELFF.

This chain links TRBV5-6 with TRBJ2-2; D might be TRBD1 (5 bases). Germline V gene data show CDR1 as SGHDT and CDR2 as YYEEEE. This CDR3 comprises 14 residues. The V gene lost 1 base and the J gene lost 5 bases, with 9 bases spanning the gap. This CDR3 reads CASSLRTPTGELFF. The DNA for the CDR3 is TGTGCCAGCAGCTTGAGGACACCGACCGGGGAGCTGTTTTTT.

The CDR3 region has the DNA TGTGCCAGTAGTCGTACAGGGTTGGATTACGAGCAGTACTTC. Protein: CASSRTGLDYEQYF. The chain has TRBV19 and TRBJ2-7; D is possibly TRBD1 (6 bases). Germline V gives CDR1 LNHDA, CDR2 SQIVND (reference sequence). The CDR3 is 14 amino acids. Deletions cut 5 bases from V and 4 bases from J, with 15 bases between.

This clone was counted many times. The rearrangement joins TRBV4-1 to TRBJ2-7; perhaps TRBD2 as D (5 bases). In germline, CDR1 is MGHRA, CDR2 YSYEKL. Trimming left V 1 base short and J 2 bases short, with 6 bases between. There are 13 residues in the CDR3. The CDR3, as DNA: TGCGCCAGCAGCCAAGGGACTCCCTACGAGCAGTACTTC. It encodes CASSQGTPYEQYF.

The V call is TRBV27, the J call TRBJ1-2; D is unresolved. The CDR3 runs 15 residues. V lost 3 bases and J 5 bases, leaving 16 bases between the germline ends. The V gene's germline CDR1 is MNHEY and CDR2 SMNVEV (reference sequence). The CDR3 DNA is TGTGCCAGCAGTTTTGGAGGGCACTCCAATTATGGCTACACCTTC. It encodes CASSFGGHSNYGYTF.

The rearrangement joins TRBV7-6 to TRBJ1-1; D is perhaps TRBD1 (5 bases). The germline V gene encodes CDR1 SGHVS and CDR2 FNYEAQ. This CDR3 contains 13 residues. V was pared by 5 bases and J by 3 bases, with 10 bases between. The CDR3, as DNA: TGTGCCAGCAGCCAAGGGGAGGACACTGAAGCTTTCTTT. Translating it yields CASSQGEDTEAFF.

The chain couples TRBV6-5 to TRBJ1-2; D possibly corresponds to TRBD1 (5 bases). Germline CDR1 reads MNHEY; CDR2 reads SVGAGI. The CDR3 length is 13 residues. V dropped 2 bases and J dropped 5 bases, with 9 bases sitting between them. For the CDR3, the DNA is TGTGCCAGCAGTTACGGGGGGGGGTATGGCTACACCTTC. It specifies CASSYGGGYGYTF.

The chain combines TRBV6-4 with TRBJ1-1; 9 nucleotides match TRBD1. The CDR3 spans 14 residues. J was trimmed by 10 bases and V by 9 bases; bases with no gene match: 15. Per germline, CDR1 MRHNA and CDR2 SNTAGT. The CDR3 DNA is TGTGCCAGAGTTTCCGGGACAGGGCGTCCCTCAGCTTTCTTT. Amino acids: CARVSGTGRPSAFF.